One sample yielded the 6 T cell receptor beta chains listed below, sequenced in a study of T cells in Graves' hyperthyroidism and ophthalmopathy (dated by TCRdb to between 2018 and 2021). Library preparation employed multiplex PCR. Instrument used: Illumina HiSeq 2000. Amplification of TCR beta CDR3 regions was carried out from RNA transcripts. The first round of RT-PCR for the TCR CDR3 was performed with the HTBI primer set and the Qiagen OneStep RT-PCR kit. TCRdb redid the processing of the public reads, applying fastp at Q25 and MiXCR, and retained in-frame beta chains. Rows matching on CDR3 protein sequence are summarized as one entry with the most common DNA and genes. This sample gives 550,000 to 700,000 distinct CDR3 sequences in total; 14% to 15% of them show up just once. The ten largest make up over 3.5% of the sample. The sample taken for sequencing was blood. These receptors were taken from a woman aged 40 to 50 with Graves' ophthalmopathy.

In its sample, this clonotype was seen many times. CDR3: CASSNRQSSGNTIYF. CDR3 nucleotides: TGTGCCAGCAGTAACAGACAGAGCTCTGGAAACACCATATATTTT. The chain uses TRBV2 and TRBJ1-3, with D tentatively TRBD1 (5 bases). CDR1 SNHLY and CDR2 FYNNEI come from the germline V gene. CDR3 length equals 15 residues. V was cut by 5 bases and J by 0 bases, with 11 bases left in between.

The J gene is TRBJ2-7, the V gene TRBV27, with D tentatively TRBD2 (6 bases). Trimming cost V 6 bases and J 0 bases, with 15 bases left between them. Germline assignment: CDR1 MNHEY and CDR2 SMNVEV (reference sequence). The CDR3 contains 15 residues. The CDR3 reads CASRPSSAFSYEQYF. The CDR3 DNA is TGTGCCAGCAGGCCCTCTAGCGCCTTCTCCTACGAGCAGTACTTC.

In this sample, this clonotype turned up many times. The CDR3 is CSARDVTNTGELFF. DNA for the CDR3: TGCAGTGCTAGAGATGTAACGAACACCGGGGAGCTGTTTTTT. The V gene is TRBV20-1, the J gene TRBJ2-2; no definite D call. The length of the CDR3 is 14 residues. Germline assignment: CDR1 DFQATT and CDR2 SNEGSKA (reference sequence). V lost 0 bases to trimming and J lost 0 bases, with 5 bases between them.

At least ten counts were recorded for this clonotype. V and J are TRBV5-1 and TRBJ2-5; TRBD2 is a possible D gene (6 bases). V was cut by 7 bases and J by 2 bases, with 12 bases left in between. The CDR3 is 13 residues long. Germline CDR1 is SGHRS and CDR2 is YFSETQ. The CDR3 DNA is TGCGCCAGCCGAGGAGGGTCTCAAGAGACCCAGTACTTC. It translates to CASRGGSQETQYF.

The chain has TRBV6-1 and TRBJ2-2; a possible D gene is TRBD1 (6 bases). Trimming left V 1 base short and J 3 bases short, with 9 bases between. Germline V gives CDR1 MNHNS, CDR2 SASEGT. CDR3 length: 15 residues. CDR3 loop: CASSEEQGYTGELFF. Here the CDR3 DNA reads TGTGCCAGCAGTGAAGAACAGGGATACACCGGGGAGCTGTTTTTT.

V usage is TRBV20-1 and J usage is TRBJ2-7; D is uncertain. The CDR3 length is 11 residues. The V end lost 5 bases, the J end lost 6 bases, and 11 bases lay between the germline ends. Germline CDR1 is DFQATT and CDR2 is SNEGSKA (reference sequence). The CDR3 reads CSASSLGEQYF. The CDR3 DNA is TGCAGTGCTTCGAGCCTGGGCGAGCAGTACTTC.